The 4 T cell receptor beta chains listed next were all sequenced from one sample in a study of T cells in Graves' hyperthyroidism and ophthalmopathy. The investigators amplified TCR beta CDR3 regions from RNA transcripts. TCR CDR3 regions were first amplified by RT-PCR with HTBI primers. One entry per CDR3 protein results from TCRdb running MiXCR on the multiplex PCR reads. The sample includes a few hundred thousand distinct CDR3 sequences, about 45% of them seen just once. The sample taken for sequencing was peripheral blood or thyroid tissue (not recorded which). These TCRs come from a woman aged 18-29 years with Graves' hyperthyroidism.

The J gene is TRBJ2-7, the V gene TRBV7-2, with D perhaps TRBD2 (6 bases). This CDR3 comprises 15 residues. The germline V gene encodes CDR1 SGHTA and CDR2 FQGNSA. V lost 6 bases and J lost 1, with 16 bases in between. CDR3 coding DNA: TGTGCCAGCAGTTTCGAGGGAGGCCTATCCTACGAGCAGTACTTC. Residues: CASSFEGGLSYEQYF.

The gene calls are TRBV4-1 and TRBJ1-3, with no clear D. Trimming stripped 1 base from V and 0 bases from J, with 7 bases between. CDR3 length equals 15 residues. CDR1 MGHRA and CDR2 YSYEKL come from the germline V gene. The CDR3 DNA is TGCGCCAGCAGCCAAGTACCGGTCTCTGGAAACACCATATATTTT. Protein product: CASSQVPVSGNTIYF.

The chain is built from TRBV19 and TRBJ2-5; TRBD1 or TRBD2 may be the D gene (5 bases each). The CDR3 is 12 residues long. V lost 4 bases to trimming and J lost 9 bases, with 12 bases between them. Germline V lookup: CDR1 LNHDA, CDR2 SQIVND (reference sequence). The chain's CDR3 is CASSTDKEAQYF. CDR3 nucleotide sequence: TGTGCCAGTAGTACGGACAAGGAGGCCCAGTACTTC. The entire variable domain, with the rest obtained from reference TRBV19 and TRBJ2-5, is as follows: DGGITQSPKYLFRKEGQNVTLSCEQNLNHDAMYWYRQDPGQGLRLIYYSQIVNDFQKGDIAEGYSVSREKKESFPLTVTSAQKNPTAFYLCASSTDKEAQYFGPGTRLLVL.

This sequence joins TRBV2 and TRBJ2-7, with D perhaps TRBD2 (5 bases). Germline V CDR1 and CDR2: SNHLY, FYNNEI. V dropped 4 bases and J dropped 6 bases, with 7 bases sitting between them. The CDR3 totals 11 residues. The CDR3, as DNA: TGTGCCAGCAGTGTAGGGAGCGAGCAGTACTTC. Protein product: CASSVGSEQYF.